A single sample is the source of the 7 T cell receptor beta chains below, sequenced in a study of regulatory T cells in long-lasting Graves disease. Building the TCR beta libraries relied on iRepertoire HTBI primers, and CDR3 regions underwent Arm-PCR. TCRdb processed the multiplex PCR reads anew with MiXCR; each CDR3 protein has one entry. The profile shows roughly 400,000 distinct CDR3 sequences, around 20% of them singletons. Time point of the sample: persistent/refractory GD, antithyroid drugs over 5 years with positive TRAb. The TCR library was made from RNA extracted from PBMCs. The sequences come from peripheral blood mononuclear cells (PBMCs), collected when the disease was refractory, from a patient treated with antithyroid drugs. All receptors come from a female donor with Graves disease.

At least ten counts were recorded for this clonotype. The rearrangement joins TRBV6-1 to TRBJ1-5, with unresolved D. CDR3 length equals 14 residues. V dropped 5 bases and J dropped 4 bases, with 12 bases sitting between them. Germline V lookup: CDR1 MNHNS, CDR2 SASEGT. The CDR3 spells CASSRTDRNQPQHF. CDR3 coding DNA: TGTGCCAGCAGTCGGACGGACCGGAATCAGCCCCAGCATTTT.

The J gene is TRBJ1-1, the V gene TRBV20-1, with a tentative D call TRBD1 (5 bases). V dropped 8 bases and J dropped 5 bases, with 12 bases sitting between them. Germline-derived CDR1 and CDR2 are DFQATT and SNEGSKA (reference sequence). The CDR3 is 11 residues long. The DNA of the CDR3 is TGCAGTCGCCGTAAGGGGACTGAAGCTTTCTTT. Its translation: CSRRKGTEAFF.

The chain combines TRBV6-1 with TRBJ2-3; 11 nucleotides align to TRBD2. CDR3 length equals 14 residues. Germline CDR1 MNHNS, CDR2 SASEGT. J gave up 3 bases and V 5 bases, and 1 base lay outside the gene matches. CDR3 in DNA: TGTGCCAGCAGTCCTAGCGGGAGGACAGATACGCAGTATTTT. Its protein product is CASSPSGRTDTQYF.

This chain links TRBV10-2 with TRBJ1-5; 9 nucleotides match TRBD1. The CDR3 is 13 amino acids. Germline trimming cut 8 bases from V and 6 bases from J; bases unmatched to any gene: 5. The germline CDR1 and CDR2 sequences are WSHSY and SAAADI. CDR3 DNA sequence: TGCGCCAGCGCACAGGGGGCGATTCAGCCCCAGCATTTT. Its translation is CASAQGAIQPQHF.

To note about this clonotype: Compared with germline, one end of the junction differs, possibly owing to a read error. J is TRBJ2-5 and V is TRBV2; possible D gene TRBD1, 6 bases. Germline CDR1 is SNHLY and CDR2 is FYNNEI. The CDR3 is made up of 18 amino acids. CDR3 DNA: TGCGCCAGCAGCCACTCCACCAAGGGACAAAACTTCCAAGAGACCCAGTACTTC. Protein: CASSHSTKGQNFQETQYF.

The genes are TRBV18 and TRBJ2-5; D is unclear. Per the germline V gene, CDR1 is KGHSH and CDR2 is LQKENI. Trimming took 0 bases from V and 0 from J, leaving 8 bases between them. This CDR3 has 15 amino acids. CDR3 residues: CASSPPYGYQETQYF. The CDR3, as DNA: TGTGCCAGCTCACCACCATACGGATACCAAGAGACCCAGTACTTC.

This clonotype has at least ten counts. The genes are TRBV2 and TRBJ2-5, with 14 positions matching TRBD2. V was pared by 6 bases and J by 1 base, with 7 bases of the junction left unmatched. Germline V gives CDR1 SNHLY, CDR2 FYNNEI. This CDR3 has 17 amino acids. DNA of the CDR3: TGTGCCAGCAGATTTATCGGACTAGCGGGAGGCCAAGAGACCCAGTACTTC. It yields the protein CASRFIGLAGGQETQYF. The whole variable domain, remainder taken from reference TRBV2 and TRBJ2-5, is EPEVTQTPSHQVTQMGQEVILRCVPISNHLYFYWYRQILGQKVEFLVSFYNNEISEKSEIFDDQFSVERPDGSNFTLKIRSTKLEDSAMYFCASRFIGLAGGQETQYFGPGTRLLVL.